These 9 T cell receptor beta chains came from one sample sequenced in a study of blood T cell repertoires in COVID-19. Sequencing was performed with immunoSEQ multiplex PCR; in TCRdb, only in-frame clones are kept and a portion is missing. The table has 100,000 to 150,000 clones, about 89% seen once. The specimen sequenced was peripheral blood. The origin of the receptors is a man aged 55-75 years with COVID-19, enrolled during active disease.

V is TRBV7-9 and J is TRBJ1-4, with unresolved D. This CDR3 is 16 amino acids long. Germline CDR1 SEHNR, CDR2 FQNEAQ (reference sequence). The V and J ends lost 4 bases and 10 bases respectively, with 22 bases between them. CDR3 DNA: TGTGCCAGCAGCTCTAGGGAGGCGGCAGTCCGGGGAAAACTGTTTTTT. This sequence encodes CASSSREAAVRGKLFF. Variable domain in full (rest from reference TRBV7-9 and TRBJ1-4): DTGVSQNPRHKITKRGQNVTFRCDPISEHNRLYWYRQTLGQGPEFLTYFQNEAQLEKSRLLSDRFSAERPKGSFSTLEIQRTEQGDSAMYLCASSSREAAVRGKLFFGSGTQLSVL.

The chain links TRBV19 to TRBJ2-7; 7 nucleotides align to TRBD1. The CDR3 covers 13 residues. Germline CDR1 reads LNHDA; CDR2 reads SQIVND (reference sequence). V trimming: 1 base; J trimming: 3 bases; junction bases outside the gene matches: 0. The CDR3 loop reads CASSIGDSYEQYF. Here the CDR3 DNA reads TGTGCCAGTAGTATAGGGGACAGCTACGAGCAGTACTTC.

The gene calls are TRBV7-2 and TRBJ1-1; TRBD1 agrees at 10 bases. The CDR3 has 17 residues. After removal of 4 bases from V and 1 base from J, the junction contained 9 bases not matched to a gene. Germline CDR1 is SGHTA and CDR2 is FQGNSA. The CDR3 spells CASSSGGTGVENTEAFF. The CDR3 DNA is TGTGCCAGCAGCTCGGGGGGGACAGGGGTTGAGAACACTGAAGCTTTCTTT. Complete variable domain (other parts from reference TRBV7-2 and TRBJ1-1): GAGVSQSPSNKVTEKGKDVELRCDPISGHTALYWYRQSLGQGLEFLIYFQGNSAPDKSGLPSDRFSAERTGGSVSTLTIQRTQQEDSAVYLCASSSGGTGVENTEAFFGQGTRLTVV.

The genes are TRBV14 and TRBJ2-3; 7 positions agree with TRBD2. Trimming took 4 bases from V and 4 from J; bases not matched to a gene: 5. The germline V gene has CDR1 SGHDN and CDR2 FVKESK. CDR3 size: 14 residues. CDR3 coding DNA: TGTGCCAGCAGCCCCCTGGGGGGGGCAGATACGCAGTATTTT. Translated: CASSPLGGADTQYF.

This chain connects TRBV19 to TRBJ1-2, with 10 bases identical to TRBD1. CDR3 length: 15 amino acids. From germline, CDR1 is LNHDA and CDR2 SQIVND (reference sequence). V was pared by 3 bases and J by 7 bases, with 8 bases of the junction left unmatched. The chain's CDR3 is CASSMARQGAGGYTF. CDR3 nucleotides: TGTGCCAGTAGTATGGCGAGACAGGGGGCTGGTGGCTACACCTTC.

The chain combines TRBV5-4 with TRBJ2-5, with a tentative D call TRBD2 (6 bases). Between the trimmed V and J ends, which lost 0 bases and 7 bases, there was a span of 13 bases. The CDR3 has 14 residues. Germline lookup yields CDR1 SGHNT and CDR2 YYREEE (reference sequence). The DNA of the CDR3 is TGTGCCAGCAGCTTGGGACTAGAATCTGGGACCCAGTACTTC. Amino acids: CASSLGLESGTQYF.

This sequence joins TRBV2 and TRBJ1-2; the match to TRBD1 covers 10 bases. Germline V gives CDR1 SNHLY, CDR2 FYNNEI. The CDR3 loop spans 14 amino acids. Germline trimming cut 8 bases from V and 2 bases from J; bases unmatched to any gene: 5. The CDR3 loop is CASLKDRGNYGYTF. CDR3 nucleotide sequence: TGTGCCAGCCTGAAGGACAGGGGGAACTATGGCTACACCTTC.

The chain uses TRBV19 and TRBJ2-6; no firm D call. Germline CDR1 LNHDA, CDR2 SQIVND (reference sequence). This CDR3 contains 16 residues. Trimming removed 2 bases from V and 5 bases from J, with 13 bases in between. The CDR3 coding sequence is TGTGCCAGTAGTATACGGCGGATGGGTTGGGCCAACGTCCTGACTTTC. Protein: CASSIRRMGWANVLTF.

This CDR3 is CASAILPGQGAIAYEQYF. Written as DNA, the CDR3 is TGCGCCAGCGCTATACTTCCGGGACAGGGGGCTATCGCCTACGAGCAGTACTTC. This sequence joins TRBV5-1 and TRBJ2-7; 12 bases are shared with TRBD1. Germline V gene data show CDR1 as SGHRS and CDR2 as YFSETQ. The CDR3 runs 18 residues. The ends lost 7 bases at V and 2 bases at J; junction bases unmatched: 16.